These 16 T cell receptor beta chains were sequenced from one sample in a study of blood T cells in healthy people across ages. For the second PCR, which ran for roughly 7 to 11 cycles, a sample-barcoded 5' primer and a J-beta primer mix were used. TCRdb redid the calling of the 5' RACE reads with MiXCR, one entry per CDR3 protein. The repertoire holds under 2,000,000 distinct CDR3 sequences, with around half as singletons. Sequenced material: blood. The source is a middle-aged woman in good health.

The V gene is TRBV6-2 or TRBV6-3, the J gene TRBJ2-1, with 7 bases fitting TRBD1. Germline V CDR1 and CDR2: MNHEY, SVGEGT. J lost 4 bases, V lost 10 bases, and 13 bases had no gene match. CDR3 length: 15 amino acids. The CDR3 reads CATKPTGQKYNEQFF. The CDR3 bases are TGTGCCACCAAGCCCACGGGACAGAAGTACAATGAGCAGTTCTTC.

V and J are TRBV27 and TRBJ2-7; either TRBD1 or TRBD2 may fit D (6 bases each). Germline V gene lookup returns CDR1 MNHEY and CDR2 SMNVEV (reference sequence). This CDR3 spans 18 amino acids. V was shortened by 4 bases and J by 1 base, with 23 bases between the two germline ends. The CDR3 nucleotides are TGTGCCAGCAGTTCCCGAATCGGGGACACGGGGAGGTCCTACGAGCAGTACTTC. Protein: CASSSRIGDTGRSYEQYF.

The chain has TRBV12-3 or TRBV12-4 and TRBJ2-1; 10 bases line up with TRBD2. CDR3 length: 16 amino acids. Trimming removed 1 base from V and 5 bases from J; junction bases left unmatched: 5. CDR3: CASSLDRAGGDNEQFF. DNA for the CDR3: TGTGCCAGCAGTTTAGATCGAGCGGGGGGGGACAATGAGCAGTTCTTC.

The J gene is TRBJ2-1, the V gene TRBV6-1, with D maybe TRBD1 (6 bases). Germline-derived CDR1 and CDR2 are MNHNS and SASEGT. This CDR3 has 12 amino acids. Trimming took off 10 bases at V and 4 bases at J, with 11 bases between the two ends. For the CDR3, the DNA is TGTGCCAACCAGCAGGGGTACAATGAGCAGTTCTTC. Translating it yields CANQQGYNEQFF.

The rearrangement links TRBV28 to TRBJ1-6; D is uncertain. From germline, CDR1 is MDHEN and CDR2 SYDVKM. The V end was cut by 10 bases, the J end by 7 bases, with 20 bases between. The CDR3 loop spans 15 amino acids. CDR3 sequence (DNA): TGTGCCAACCTCGGCGTCCCTGGGGTAAATTCACCCCTCCACTTT. It translates to CANLGVPGVNSPLHF.

The chain employs TRBV28 and TRBJ2-3; D ambiguous. The CDR3 spans 14 residues. In germline, CDR1 is MDHEN, CDR2 SYDVKM. Deletions cut 7 bases from V and 0 bases from J, with 11 bases between. In nucleotides, the CDR3 is TGTGCCAGCACCTTGGACGTTAGCACAGATACGCAGTATTTT. It translates to CASTLDVSTDTQYF.

V is TRBV6-6 and J is TRBJ1-2; D might be TRBD1 (6 bases). The germline gives CDR1 MNHNY, CDR2 SVGAGI (reference sequence). Trimming took 6 bases from V and 2 from J, leaving 13 bases between them. The CDR3 extends over 14 amino acids. CDR3 DNA sequence: TGTGCCAGCAGCTCCGGGACATCGAACTATGGCTACACCTTC. Amino acids: CASSSGTSNYGYTF.

In the case of this clonotype: A read error may explain this, as a much larger clone is one base away. This rearrangement joins TRBV6-6 to TRBJ2-7; D not certain. The V end lost 2 bases, the J end lost 7 bases, and 12 bases lay between the germline ends. Per germline, CDR1 MNHNY and CDR2 SVGAGI (reference sequence). The CDR3 runs 13 residues. CDR3 sequence: CASSYDSYNEQYF. DNA for the CDR3: TGTGCCAGCAGTTACGACTCCTACAATGAGCAGTACTTC.

This chain connects TRBV3-1 to TRBJ2-3, with D maybe TRBD1 (5 bases). Germline assignment: CDR1 LGHDT and CDR2 YNNKEL (reference sequence). The V gene lost 0 bases and the J gene lost 3 bases, with 22 bases spanning the gap. The length of the CDR3 is 19 residues. The CDR3 DNA reads TGTGCCAGCAGCCAAGAATTCGAACAGGAGCTAACGATTACAGATACGCAGTATTTT. Amino acid sequence: CASSQEFEQELTITDTQYF.

V and J are TRBV5-1 and TRBJ2-3, with a tentative D call TRBD2 (6 bases). The CDR3 spans 14 residues. CDR1 and CDR2 from the germline V gene are SGHRS and YFSETQ. V was trimmed by 4 bases and J by 4 bases, leaving 13 bases between them. CDR3: CASSMIGEADTQYF. The DNA for the CDR3 is TGCGCCAGCAGCATGATAGGGGAGGCAGATACGCAGTATTTT.

The J gene is TRBJ2-3, the V gene TRBV2; 7 nucleotides align to TRBD2. Per germline, CDR1 SNHLY and CDR2 FYNNEI. V was clipped by 10 bases and J by 2 bases; unmatched bases: 9. The length of the CDR3 is 14 residues. CDR3 sequence: CATWGLADTDTQYF. The CDR3 DNA is TGTGCCACCTGGGGTCTAGCGGACACAGATACGCAGTATTTT.

This clonotype showed up just a few times. This sequence joins TRBV5-1 and TRBJ1-2; TRBD1 agrees at 9 bases. The germline gives CDR1 SGHRS, CDR2 YFSETQ. The ends lost 0 bases at V and 8 bases at J; junction bases unmatched: 11. The CDR3 spans 16 residues. The CDR3 reads CASSLDAGQGVGGYTF. The CDR3 DNA is TGCGCCAGCAGCTTGGATGCGGGACAGGGAGTAGGCGGCTACACCTTC.

This clonotype occurred a few times. The chain is built from TRBV7-2 and TRBJ2-7, with D possibly TRBD1 on 6 matching bases. Deletions cut 6 bases from V and 0 bases from J, with 9 bases between. The CDR3 spans 13 residues. The germline V gene encodes CDR1 SGHTA and CDR2 FQGNSA. CDR3 residues: CASRSGVSYEQYF. The CDR3 DNA is TGTGCCAGCAGGTCAGGGGTCTCCTACGAGCAGTACTTC.

The table lists this clonotype with a few counts. The V and J genes are TRBV3-1 and TRBJ2-1, with D possibly matching TRBD1 (5 bases). CDR1 LGHDT and CDR2 YNNKEL come from the germline V gene (reference sequence). The CDR3 is made up of 16 amino acids. Trimming cost V 4 bases and J 0 bases, with 13 bases left between them. The CDR3, as DNA: TGTGCCAGCAGCCCCTCGACAGCAAGCTCCTACAATGAGCAGTTCTTC. Amino acid sequence: CASSPSTASSYNEQFF.

The table lists this clonotype with a few counts. J is TRBJ2-5 and V is TRBV29-1; perhaps TRBD1 as D (6 bases). This CDR3 spans 12 amino acids. The V gene's germline CDR1 is SQVTM and CDR2 ANQGSEA. Trimming cost V 0 bases and J 5 bases, with 7 bases left between them. In DNA form, the CDR3 reads TGCAGCGTTGAAGATCAGGGGGAGACCCAGTACTTC. Protein product: CSVEDQGETQYF.

The chain joins TRBV6-5 to TRBJ2-4, with TRBD2 identical over 9 bases. The CDR3 length is 14 residues. Germline V gene sequence: CDR1 MNHEY, CDR2 SVGAGI. After removal of 6 bases from V and 2 bases from J, the junction contained 2 bases not matched to a gene. Here the CDR3 DNA reads TGTGCCAGCAGAAGCGGGGGGACCAAAAACATTCAGTACTTC. Translating it yields CASRSGGTKNIQYF.